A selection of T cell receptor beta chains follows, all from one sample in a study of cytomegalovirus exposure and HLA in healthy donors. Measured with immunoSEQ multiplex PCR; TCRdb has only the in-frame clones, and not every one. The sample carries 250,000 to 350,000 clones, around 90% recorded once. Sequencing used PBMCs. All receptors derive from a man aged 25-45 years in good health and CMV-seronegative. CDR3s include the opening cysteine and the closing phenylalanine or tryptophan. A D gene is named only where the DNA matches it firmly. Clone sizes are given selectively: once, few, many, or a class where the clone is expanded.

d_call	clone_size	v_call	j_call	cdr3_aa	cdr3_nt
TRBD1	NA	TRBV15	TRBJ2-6	CATSRVGQRNSGANVLTF	TGTGCCACCAGCAGAGTGGGACAGAGAAACTCTGGGGCCAACGTCCTGACTTTC
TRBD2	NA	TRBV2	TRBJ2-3	CASSEVLAGGRTDTQYF	TGTGCCAGCAGTGAAGTTCTAGCGGGGGGCCGCACAGATACGCAGTATTTT
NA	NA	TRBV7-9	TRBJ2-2	CASSPVVTGELFF	TGTGCCAGCAGCCCAGTCGTTACCGGGGAGCTGTTTTTT
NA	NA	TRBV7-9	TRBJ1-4	CASSLKGNPNEKLFF	TGTGCCAGCAGCTTAAAGGGGAACCCAAATGAAAAACTGTTTTTT
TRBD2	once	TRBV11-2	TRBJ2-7	CASSHGRREGESYEQYF	TGTGCCAGCAGCCACGGTCGTCGGGAGGGGGAATCCTACGAGCAGTACTTC
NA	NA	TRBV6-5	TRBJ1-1	CASSYSRMVEAFF	TGTGCCAGCAGTTACTCGAGAATGGTTGAAGCTTTCTTT
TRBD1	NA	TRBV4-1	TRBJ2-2	CASSQHTGTGGGGELFF	TGCGCCAGCAGCCAACACACGGGGACAGGGGGCGGCGGGGAGCTGTTTTTT
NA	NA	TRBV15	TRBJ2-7	CATSRDLVGLNYEQYF	TGTGCCACCAGCAGAGATTTAGTGGGACTGAACTACGAGCAGTACTTC
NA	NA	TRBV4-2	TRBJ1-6	CASSKDRENSPLHF	TGTGCCAGCAGCAAGGACAGAGAAAATTCACCCCTCCACTTT
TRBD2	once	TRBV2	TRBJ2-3	CASRELAGGLPDTQYF	TGTGCCAGCAGGGAATTAGCGGGGGGGCTGCCAGATACGCAGTATTTT
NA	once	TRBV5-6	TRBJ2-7	CASSLAGHPPPYEQYF	TGTGCCAGCAGCTTGGCAGGACATCCCCCCCCCTACGAGCAGTACTTC
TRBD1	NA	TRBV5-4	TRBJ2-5	CASSSARRDREETQYF	TGTGCCAGCAGCTCGGCGCGACGGGACAGGGAGGAGACCCAGTACTTC
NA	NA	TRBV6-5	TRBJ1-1	CASSRGGDTEAFF	TGTGCCAGCAGTCGTGGAGGGGACACTGAAGCTTTCTTT
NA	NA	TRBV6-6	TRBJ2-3	CASSYREGTDTQYF	TGTGCCAGCAGTTACCGGGAAGGGACAGATACGCAGTATTTT
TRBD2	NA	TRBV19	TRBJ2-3	CASSIVGGATDTQYF	TGTGCCAGTAGTATAGTCGGGGGGGCGACAGATACGCAGTATTTT
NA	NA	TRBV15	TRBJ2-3	CATSRDRTDTQYF	TGTGCCACCAGCAGAGATCGGACAGATACGCAGTATTTT
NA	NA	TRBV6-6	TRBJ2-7	CASTNPGHNYEQYF	TGTGCCAGCACCAATCCGGGACATAACTACGAGCAGTACTTC
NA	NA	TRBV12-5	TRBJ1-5	CASGLGLHQPQHF	TGTGCTAGTGGTTTGGGGCTGCATCAGCCCCAGCATTTT
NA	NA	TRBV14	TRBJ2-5	CASSFSLGTQYF	TGTGCCAGCAGCTTTTCTCTAGGGACCCAGTACTTC
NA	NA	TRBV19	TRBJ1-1	CASSMGGYGTEAFF	TGTGCCAGTAGTATGGGGGGGTACGGCACTGAAGCTTTCTTT
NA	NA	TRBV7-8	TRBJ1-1	CASSLALFSGTEAFF	TGTGCCAGCAGCTTAGCGCTTTTTTCGGGTACTGAAGCTTTCTTT
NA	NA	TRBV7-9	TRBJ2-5	CASSPPIGGQQETQYF	TGTGCCAGCAGCCCCCCCATCGGCGGACAGCAAGAGACCCAGTACTTC
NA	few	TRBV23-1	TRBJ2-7	CASSQRDSPYEQYF	TGCGCCAGCAGTCAGCGCGACAGCCCCTACGAGCAGTACTTC
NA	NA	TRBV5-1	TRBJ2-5	CASSSRTEGMETQYF	TGCGCCAGCAGCTCTCGGACAGAGGGCATGGAGACCCAGTACTTC
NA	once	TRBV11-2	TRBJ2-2	CASSQGYGGTGELFF	TGTGCCAGCAGCCAAGGATACGGGGGCACCGGGGAGCTGTTTTTT